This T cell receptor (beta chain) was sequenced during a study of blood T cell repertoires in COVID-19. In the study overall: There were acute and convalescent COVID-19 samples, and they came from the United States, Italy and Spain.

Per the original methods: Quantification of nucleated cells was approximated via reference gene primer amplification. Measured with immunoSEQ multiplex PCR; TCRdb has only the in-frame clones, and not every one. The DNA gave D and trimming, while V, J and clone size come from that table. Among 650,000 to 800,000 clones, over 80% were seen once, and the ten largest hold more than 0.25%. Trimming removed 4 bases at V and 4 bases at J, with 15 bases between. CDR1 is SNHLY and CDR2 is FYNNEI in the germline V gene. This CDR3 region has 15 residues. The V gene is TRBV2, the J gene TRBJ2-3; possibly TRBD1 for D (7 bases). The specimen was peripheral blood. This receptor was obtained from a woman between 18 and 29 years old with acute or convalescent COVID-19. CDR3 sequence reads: CASSARGDWADTQYF. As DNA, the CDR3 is TGTGCCAGCAGTGCCAGGGGGGATTGGGCAGATACGCAGTATTTT.